These T cell receptor beta chains were read from a single sample in a study of cytomegalovirus exposure and HLA in healthy donors. The repertoire was sequenced with immunoSEQ multiplex PCR; TCRdb's copy has only in-frame clones and lacks some. The sample contains around 150,000 clones, roughly four fifths of which appear only once. Sequencing used PBMCs. Receptor source: a man in his thirties or forties in good health and CMV-seropositive. CDR3s include the opening cysteine and the closing phenylalanine or tryptophan. A D gene is named only where the DNA matches it firmly. Not all rows give a size; the values are once, few, many and, for expanded clones, a class.

v_gene: TRBV9; j_gene: TRBJ1-1; d_gene: .; abundance: .; CDR3aa: CASSVDTNTEAFF; CDR3nt: TGTGCCAGCAGCGTTGACACTAACACTGAAGCTTTCTTT
v_gene: TRBV18; j_gene: TRBJ1-1; d_gene: TRBD1; abundance: .; CDR3aa: CASSQLTGGTEAFF; CDR3nt: TGTGCCAGCTCGCAATTAACAGGGGGCACTGAAGCTTTCTTT
v_gene: TRBV7-9; j_gene: TRBJ2-5; d_gene: TRBD1; abundance: .; CDR3aa: CASSQRGLGRAYQYF; CDR3nt: TGTGCCAGCAGCCAAAGGGGGCTGGGCAGAGCTTACCAGTACTTC
v_gene: TRBV2; j_gene: TRBJ2-4; d_gene: .; abundance: .; CDR3aa: CASSVLAGNIQYF; CDR3nt: TGTGCCAGCAGTGTTTTGGCCGGGAACATTCAGTACTTC
v_gene: TRBV28; j_gene: TRBJ1-1; d_gene: TRBD1; abundance: .; CDR3aa: CASSSSGTGGLNTEAFF; CDR3nt: TGTGCCAGCAGTTCTTCCGGGACAGGGGGCTTGAACACTGAAGCTTTCTTT
v_gene: TRBV10-3; j_gene: TRBJ2-3; d_gene: TRBD2; abundance: .; CDR3aa: CAISGRLAENTDTQYF; CDR3nt: TGTGCCATCAGTGGAAGACTAGCGGAGAACACAGATACGCAGTATTTT
v_gene: TRBV9; j_gene: TRBJ1-5; d_gene: .; abundance: many; CDR3aa: CASSPGGARGNQPQHF; CDR3nt: TGTGCCAGCAGCCCCGGGGGGGCGAGGGGCAATCAGCCCCAGCATTTT
v_gene: TRBV9; j_gene: TRBJ2-7; d_gene: TRBD2; abundance: .; CDR3aa: CASSPSSGGAGEQYF; CDR3nt: TGTGCCAGCAGCCCCTCGAGCGGGGGGGCCGGTGAGCAGTACTTC
v_gene: TRBV6-1; j_gene: TRBJ2-1; d_gene: .; abundance: .; CDR3aa: CASTGTTDEQFF; CDR3nt: TGTGCCAGCACCGGAACTACGGATGAGCAGTTCTTC
v_gene: TRBV2; j_gene: TRBJ1-6; d_gene: TRBD1; abundance: .; CDR3aa: CASRQGVSYNSPLHF; CDR3nt: TGTGCCAGCAGACAGGGGGTCTCCTATAATTCACCCCTCCACTTT
v_gene: TRBV13; j_gene: TRBJ1-2; d_gene: .; abundance: .; CDR3aa: CASSSQGAGYTF; CDR3nt: TGTGCCAGCAGCTCACAAGGGGCTGGCTACACCTTC
v_gene: TRBV7-8; j_gene: TRBJ1-2; d_gene: TRBD1; abundance: .; CDR3aa: CASSLGRGTGANYGYTF; CDR3nt: TGTGCCAGCAGCTTAGGACGCGGGACAGGGGCTAACTATGGCTACACCTTC
v_gene: TRBV9; j_gene: TRBJ2-3; d_gene: TRBD2; abundance: .; CDR3aa: CASSVGASGGTDTQYF; CDR3nt: TGTGCCAGCAGCGTAGGGGCTAGCGGGGGGACAGATACGCAGTATTTT
v_gene: TRBV2; j_gene: TRBJ2-5; d_gene: TRBD1; abundance: .; CDR3aa: CASSDRGRVGETQYF; CDR3nt: TGTGCCAGCAGTGACAGGGGGCGGGTAGGAGAGACCCAGTACTTC
v_gene: TRBV7-8; j_gene: TRBJ2-2; d_gene: TRBD2; abundance: .; CDR3aa: CASSPGLAGSWSGELFF; CDR3nt: TGTGCCAGCAGTCCCGGACTAGCGGGAAGTTGGTCCGGGGAGCTGTTTTTT
v_gene: TRBV23-1; j_gene: TRBJ2-5; d_gene: .; abundance: few; CDR3aa: CASSQSASRQETQYF; CDR3nt: TGCGCCAGCAGTCAATCGGCTAGCCGACAAGAGACCCAGTACTTC
v_gene: TRBV10-3; j_gene: TRBJ2-2; d_gene: .; abundance: .; CDR3aa: CAIRPAGTSNTGELFF; CDR3nt: TGTGCCATCAGACCAGCCGGGACATCGAACACCGGGGAGCTGTTTTTT
v_gene: TRBV4-3; j_gene: TRBJ1-6; d_gene: .; abundance: .; CDR3aa: CASSQGQYNSPLHF; CDR3nt: TGCGCCAGCAGCCAAGGCCAGTATAATTCACCCCTCCACTTT
v_gene: TRBV4-1; j_gene: TRBJ1-2; d_gene: .; abundance: .; CDR3aa: CASSQDRGPRYGYTF; CDR3nt: TGCGCCAGCAGCCAAGATCGGGGTCCCCGCTATGGCTACACCTTC
v_gene: TRBV13; j_gene: TRBJ1-1; d_gene: .; abundance: once; CDR3aa: CASSPPAAGGRTEAFF; CDR3nt: TGTGCCAGCAGCCCCCCCGCTGCGGGGGGCCGCACTGAAGCTTTCTTT
v_gene: TRBV4-1; j_gene: TRBJ1-1; d_gene: TRBD1; abundance: .; CDR3aa: CASSQGDRGTEAFF; CDR3nt: TGCGCCAGCAGCCAAGGAGACAGGGGTACTGAAGCTTTCTTT
v_gene: TRBV6-5; j_gene: TRBJ2-7; d_gene: TRBD1; abundance: few; CDR3aa: CASSQDRVENEQYF; CDR3nt: TGTGCCAGCAGTCAAGACAGGGTGGAAAACGAGCAGTACTTC
v_gene: TRBV4-2; j_gene: TRBJ2-2; d_gene: TRBD2; abundance: .; CDR3aa: CASSRNLGEGRGTGELFF; CDR3nt: TGTGCCAGCAGCCGCAACCTGGGGGAGGGGCGAGGGACCGGGGAGCTGTTTTTT
v_gene: TRBV5-6; j_gene: TRBJ2-7; d_gene: TRBD1; abundance: .; CDR3aa: CASSFHRGYEQYF; CDR3nt: TGTGCCAGCAGCTTCCACAGGGGCTACGAGCAGTACTTC
v_gene: TRBV30; j_gene: TRBJ1-1; d_gene: .; abundance: .; CDR3aa: CAWRQVLTEAFF; CDR3nt: TGTGCCTGGAGACAGGTCCTCACTGAAGCTTTCTTT
v_gene: TRBV6-5; j_gene: TRBJ1-2; d_gene: TRBD1; abundance: .; CDR3aa: CASSLQGAFGYTF; CDR3nt: TGTGCCAGCAGTTTACAGGGGGCCTTTGGCTACACCTTC
v_gene: TRBV7-6; j_gene: TRBJ2-7; d_gene: TRBD2; abundance: .; CDR3aa: CASSREGAGAYEQYF; CDR3nt: TGTGCCAGCAGCCGAGAGGGAGCGGGAGCCTACGAGCAGTACTTC
v_gene: TRBV27; j_gene: TRBJ2-7; d_gene: TRBD1; abundance: few; CDR3aa: CASSEQGAYEQYF; CDR3nt: TGTGCCAGCAGCGAACAGGGGGCATACGAGCAGTACTTC
v_gene: TRBV5-8; j_gene: TRBJ2-5; d_gene: TRBD1; abundance: .; CDR3aa: CASSFDRGEETQYF; CDR3nt: TGTGCCAGCAGCTTCGACAGGGGGGAAGAGACCCAGTACTTC
v_gene: TRBV10-3; j_gene: TRBJ1-3; d_gene: .; abundance: few; CDR3aa: CAISPLSSGNTIYF; CDR3nt: TGTGCCATCAGTCCATTGAGCTCTGGAAACACCATATATTTT
v_gene: TRBV27; j_gene: TRBJ1-4; d_gene: .; abundance: .; CDR3aa: CASSEQGAQRTNEKLFF; CDR3nt: TGTGCCAGCAGTGAACAGGGTGCTCAGAGAACTAATGAAAAACTGTTTTTT
v_gene: TRBV6-5; j_gene: TRBJ1-5; d_gene: .; abundance: .; CDR3aa: CASSPHRVMGQPQHF; CDR3nt: TGTGCCAGCAGTCCCCACAGGGTAATGGGTCAGCCCCAGCATTTT
v_gene: TRBV14; j_gene: TRBJ2-7; d_gene: TRBD2; abundance: once; CDR3aa: CASSQAGTSGRAGQYF; CDR3nt: TGTGCCAGCAGCCAAGCCGGGACTAGCGGGAGGGCCGGGCAGTACTTC
v_gene: TRBV6-1; j_gene: TRBJ2-2; d_gene: .; abundance: .; CDR3aa: CASSDDRGPNTGELFF; CDR3nt: TGTGCCAGCAGTGACGATAGGGGCCCGAACACCGGGGAGCTGTTTTTT
v_gene: TRBV6-1; j_gene: TRBJ2-7; d_gene: .; abundance: .; CDR3aa: CASTGHGYEQYF; CDR3nt: TGTGCCAGCACCGGACATGGTTACGAGCAGTACTTC
v_gene: TRBV6-4; j_gene: TRBJ2-3; d_gene: .; abundance: .; CDR3aa: CASSVTSALEQYF; CDR3nt: TGTGCCAGCAGTGTAACATCCGCCCTCGAGCAGTATTTT
v_gene: TRBV18; j_gene: TRBJ2-7; d_gene: TRBD1; abundance: .; CDR3aa: CASSPFGTAPTYEQYF; CDR3nt: TGTGCCAGCTCACCGTTCGGGACAGCACCAACCTACGAGCAGTACTTC
v_gene: TRBV6-5; j_gene: TRBJ2-5; d_gene: .; abundance: few; CDR3aa: CASSVAGETQYF; CDR3nt: TGTGCCAGCAGTGTGGCGGGAGAGACCCAGTACTTC
v_gene: TRBV7-9; j_gene: TRBJ1-2; d_gene: .; abundance: once; CDR3aa: CASSSPGFYGYTF; CDR3nt: TGTGCCAGCAGCTCGCCCGGGTTCTATGGCTACACCTTC
v_gene: TRBV7-2; j_gene: TRBJ2-2; d_gene: .; abundance: .; CDR3aa: CASSLGGEGELFF; CDR3nt: TGTGCCAGCAGCTTAGGTGGGGAGGGGGAGCTGTTTTTT